A single sample is the source of the 14 T cell receptor beta chains below, sequenced in a study of response to subunit inactivated influenza vaccine. Each CDR3 protein gets one entry after TCRdb re-called the RT-PCR reads with MiXCR. Among approximately 730,000 distinct CDR3 sequences, about 14% were seen once, and the ten largest hold 5.5% to 7%. This sample comprised PBMCs from blood, obtained roughly 2 weeks before vaccination. The receptors come from a man between 45 and 60 years old who received an inactivated influenza vaccine.

The J gene is TRBJ2-7, the V gene TRBV7-2; 8 bases agree with TRBD2. CDR3 length: 13 residues. J was trimmed by 7 bases and V by 6 bases; bases with no gene match: 8. CDR1 and CDR2 (germline): SGHTA, FQGNSA. CDR3 bases: TGTGCCAGCAGTTCCGCGGGGGGCAGTGAGCAGTACTTC. It is translated as CASSSAGGSEQYF.

This clonotype was seen more than once but under ten times. V usage is TRBV12-3 or TRBV12-4 and J usage is TRBJ1-1; a possible D gene is TRBD1 (6 bases). This CDR3 region has 13 residues. V was shortened by 9 bases and J by 1 base, with 12 bases between the two germline ends. The CDR3 reads CASTGRGNTEAFF. The CDR3 DNA is TGTGCCAGTACAGGGCGCGGGAACACTGAAGCTTTCTTT.

The chain is built from TRBV30 and TRBJ2-2; 8 positions match TRBD2. V was clipped by 0 bases and J by 5 bases; unmatched bases: 8. Germline CDR1 reads GTSNPN; CDR2 reads SVGIG (reference sequence). The CDR3 covers 16 residues. The CDR3 DNA follows: TGTGCCTGGAGTGTACTCCTAGCGGGTTTAACCGGGGAGCTGTTTTTT. This gives the protein CAWSVLLAGLTGELFF. Based on the CDR3 plus reference TRBV30 and TRBJ2-2, the full variable domain is SQTIHQWPATLVQPVGSPLSLECTVEGTSNPNLYWYRQAAGRGLQLLFYSVGIGQISSEVPQNLSASRPQDRQFILSSKKLLLSDSGFYLCAWSVLLAGLTGELFFGEGSRLTVL.

The chain carries TRBV3-1 and TRBJ1-1, with TRBD1 as a possible D gene (6 bases). The CDR3 has 13 amino acids. The V gene's germline CDR1 is LGHDT and CDR2 YNNKEL (reference sequence). Trimming shortened V by 1 base and J by 7 bases, and 10 bases separated the two germline ends. CDR3 region: CASSQGGQNEAFF. CDR3 in DNA: TGTGCCAGCAGCCAAGGGGGACAAAATGAAGCTTTCTTT. Full variable domain (missing parts from reference TRBV3-1 and TRBJ1-1): DTAVSQTPKYLVTQMGNDKSIKCEQNLGHDTMYWYKQDSKKFLKIMFSYNNKELIINETVPNRFSPKSPDKAHLNLHINSLELGDSAVYFCASSQGGQNEAFFGQGTRLTVV.

This clonotype was counted many times. The chain is built from TRBV28 and TRBJ1-1; 8 bases line up with TRBD1. The CDR3 contains 16 residues. The junction had 9 bases not matched to a gene; V was cut back by 5 bases and J by 1 base. Per the germline V gene, CDR1 is MDHEN and CDR2 is SYDVKM. CDR3 sequence (DNA): TGTGCCAGCAGTCCTACGGGGGACAGGCAGAACACTGAAGCTTTCTTT. The encoded protein is CASSPTGDRQNTEAFF.

This clonotype was seen repeatedly, ten times or more. This CDR3 reads CSVEESGYTF. CDR3 DNA sequence: TGCAGCGTTGAAGAAAGTGGCTACACCTTC. The chain joins TRBV29-1 to TRBJ1-2; D is unresolved. Germline V gene lookup returns CDR1 SQVTM and CDR2 ANQGSEA. The CDR3 sequence is 10 residues long. With 0 bases removed from V and 7 bases from J, the gap between germline ends came to 3 bases.

This clonotype was picked up a small number of times. The V call is TRBV10-3, the J call TRBJ2-7, with D hard to call. This CDR3 spans 14 amino acids. The germline CDR1 and CDR2 sequences are ENHRY and SYGVKD. V was shortened by 6 bases and J by 3 bases, with 15 bases between the two germline ends. The CDR3 DNA sequence: TGTGCCATCAGAAACACGACACTAAACTACGAGCAGTACTTC. This encodes CAIRNTTLNYEQYF.

The genes are TRBV5-1 and TRBJ1-4; D ambiguous. The CDR3 runs 16 residues. The V end was cut by 0 bases, the J end by 3 bases, with 12 bases between. CDR1 and CDR2 from the germline V gene are SGHRS and YFSETQ. CDR3 sequence: CASSLGVRGANEKLFF. CDR3 bases: TGCGCCAGCAGCTTGGGGGTTCGGGGAGCTAATGAAAAACTGTTTTTT.

In this sample, this clonotype turned up a few times. The V and J genes are TRBV14 and TRBJ2-5; D gene unclear. The CDR3 covers 14 residues. Trimming shortened V by 0 bases and J by 13 bases, and 18 bases separated the two germline ends. CDR1 and CDR2 from the germline V gene are SGHDN and FVKESK. The CDR3 spells CASSQDPTGPLAYF. CDR3 coding DNA: TGTGCCAGCAGCCAAGATCCCACTGGCCCTTTGGCGTACTTC.

This clonotype was counted only a few times. In nucleotides, the CDR3 is TGTGCCAGCAGCTTGAGAGGGTACGATGAAAAACTGTTTTTT. It yields the protein CASSLRGYDEKLFF. V gene TRBV5-6 combines with J gene TRBJ1-4; D is undetermined. Trimming stripped 1 base from V and 6 bases from J, with 10 bases between. The CDR3 loop spans 14 amino acids. In germline, CDR1 is SGHDT, CDR2 YYEEEE.

The chain couples TRBV5-1 to TRBJ2-5; 11 bases are shared with TRBD2. The CDR3 covers 17 residues. The V gene end was trimmed by 0 bases and the J gene end by 5 bases; junction bases not matched to a gene: 9. CDR1 and CDR2 from the germline V gene are SGHRS and YFSETQ. DNA of the CDR3: TGCGCCAGCAGCTTGGACGGTAGCGGGAGGGCCGGGGAGACCCAGTACTTC. This sequence encodes CASSLDGSGRAGETQYF.

The chain combines TRBV5-1 with TRBJ2-3; 13 bases are a match to TRBD2. From germline, CDR1 is SGHRS and CDR2 YFSETQ. This CDR3 comprises 17 residues. J was trimmed by 2 bases and V by 4 bases; bases with no gene match: 7. This CDR3 reads CASSTGLAGDLTDTQYF. The DNA for the CDR3 is TGCGCCAGCAGCACCGGACTAGCGGGGGACCTCACAGATACGCAGTATTTT. Drawing the rest from reference TRBV5-1 and TRBJ2-3, the complete variable domain is KAGVTQTPRYLIKTRGQQVTLSCSPISGHRSVSWYQQTPGQGLQFLFEYFSETQRNKGNFPGRFSGRQFSNSRSEMNVSTLELGDSALYLCASSTGLAGDLTDTQYFGPGTRLTVL.

This clonotype has a handful of counts. This rearrangement joins TRBV5-1 to TRBJ1-2; tentative D call: TRBD1 (5 bases). V lost 4 bases and J lost 4, with 20 bases in between. This CDR3 comprises 16 residues. Germline CDR1 SGHRS, CDR2 YFSETQ. The CDR3 bases are TGCGCCAGCAGCCCCGGAGGTGCAGGGTCGGGCTATGGCTACACCTTC. It codes for CASSPGGAGSGYGYTF.

V is TRBV20-1 and J is TRBJ1-1; tentatively, D is TRBD1 (6 bases). The CDR3 length is 13 residues. V gave up 5 bases and J gave up 1 base, with 11 bases separating them. Looked up from germline, CDR1 is DFQATT and CDR2 is SNEGSKA (reference sequence). CDR3 protein: CSASQGRNTEAFF. The DNA for the CDR3 is TGCAGTGCTTCTCAGGGGAGGAACACTGAAGCTTTCTTT.